The 4 T cell receptor beta chains given below trace back to one sample, sequenced in a study of cytomegalovirus exposure and HLA in healthy donors. Primers included in the PCR were 60 Vbeta and 13 Jbeta primers. Clones were sequenced by immunoSEQ multiplex PCR, and TCRdb holds only the in-frame ones, with some missing. In the table there are approximately 130,000 clones, over 65% of which are singletons. Sequencing was done on a sample of PBMCs. Source of these receptors: a man aged 45-65 years in good health and CMV-seronegative.

The chain is built from TRBV4-3 and TRBJ2-7, with D possibly being TRBD1 (6 bases). The germline CDR1 and CDR2 sequences are LGHNA and YSLEER. V was cut by 1 base and J by 3 bases, with 13 bases left in between. The CDR3 is made up of 15 amino acids. CDR3 in amino acids: CASSQVWAGDYEQYF. As DNA, the CDR3 is TGCGCCAGCAGCCAAGTCTGGGCAGGGGACTACGAGCAGTACTTC.

CDR3 protein: CASSFWSQGTEAFF. The CDR3 DNA sequence: TGTGCCAGCAGTTTTTGGTCCCAGGGGACTGAAGCTTTCTTT. This chain joins TRBV27 and TRBJ1-1; possible D gene TRBD1, 6 bases. This CDR3 comprises 14 residues. CDR1 is MNHEY, CDR2 SMNVEV, per germline (reference sequence). The germline V and J ends were trimmed by 3 bases and 5 bases, with 13 bases remaining between them.

This clone showed up just a few times. The V gene is TRBV19, the J gene TRBJ2-3; a possible D gene is TRBD1 (5 bases). CDR3 size: 15 residues. CDR1 and CDR2 from the germline V gene are LNHDA and SQIVND (reference sequence). V dropped 1 base and J dropped 0 bases, with 8 bases sitting between them. For the CDR3, the DNA is TGTGCCAGTAGTATAGGGGGCGGTAGCACAGATACGCAGTATTTT. Its translation: CASSIGGGSTDTQYF.

The chain joins TRBV28 to TRBJ2-3; possible D gene TRBD2, 6 bases. Germline CDR1 reads MDHEN; CDR2 reads SYDVKM. The V gene lost 4 bases and the J gene lost 4 bases, with 9 bases spanning the gap. CDR3 length: 13 amino acids. The chain's CDR3 is CASSWRAPDTQYF. The CDR3, as DNA: TGTGCCAGCAGTTGGAGGGCCCCAGATACGCAGTATTTT.